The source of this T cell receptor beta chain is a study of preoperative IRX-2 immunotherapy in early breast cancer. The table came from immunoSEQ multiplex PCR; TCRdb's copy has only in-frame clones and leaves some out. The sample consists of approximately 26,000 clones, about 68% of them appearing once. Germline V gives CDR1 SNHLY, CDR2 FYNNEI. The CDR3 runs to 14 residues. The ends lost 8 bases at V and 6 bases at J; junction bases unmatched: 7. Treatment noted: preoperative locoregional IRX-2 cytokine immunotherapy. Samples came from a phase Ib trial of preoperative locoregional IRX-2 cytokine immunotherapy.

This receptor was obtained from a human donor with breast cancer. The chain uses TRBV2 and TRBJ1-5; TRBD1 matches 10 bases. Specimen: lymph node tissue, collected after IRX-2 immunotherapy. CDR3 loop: CASSGQGGGQPQHF. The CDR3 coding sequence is TGTGCCAGCTCCGGACAGGGGGGCGGTCAGCCCCAGCATTTT.